This T cell receptor (beta chain) appears in the sequencing data of a study of T cell repertoires in cytomegalovirus infection. Across the whole study: Both a matching HLA type and CMV infection were indicated by public TCR beta signatures. Whole-study findings and limits: HLA-C-restricted TCR beta clonotypes specific for CMV led the ex vivo response.

The CDR3 sequence is 13 residues long. The ends were cut back, 11 bases at V and 5 bases at J, with 18 bases in the middle. Note on this clonotype: Its antigen remains unknown.

TCRdb reanalysed the reads using MiXCR and keeps one entry per CDR3 protein. In the table there are around 450,000 distinct CDR3 sequences, about 33% of which are singletons. The specimen sequenced was PBMCs. This chain uses TRBV23-1 with TRBJ2-5; D not certain. TRBV23-1 carries the ORF label, with uncertain function. This receptor was identified in a human donor in good health (CMV status not recorded). Some clones in this sample may be carry-over from other donors' samples. The CDR3 nucleotides read TGCGCCCGAGAGAGGCCCGGTCGGGAGACCCAGTACTTC. Translating it yields CARERPGRETQYF.